This is a list of T cell receptor beta chains from one sample in a study of T cells after yellow fever vaccination. Via MiXCR, TCRdb re-called the 5' RACE reads, giving one row per CDR3 protein. The sample holds a few hundred thousand distinct CDR3 sequences, less than 9.5% seen once. The sample consisted of CD4+ T cells sorted from PBMCs, taken 5 days after the yellow fever booster vaccination. The receptors come from a man between 18 and 29 years old who received the YFV17D yellow fever vaccine. The CDR3 runs from the conserved cysteine through the conserved F or W. D genes are given only for firm matches. Expanded clones are given a class, and other clones once, few, many or no size at all.

abundance	len	v_gene	j_gene	d_gene	CDR3nt	CDR3aa
-	17	TRBV11-2	TRBJ2-3	-	TGTGCCAGCAGCTATCAATATAGGAGCCCGAGCACAGATACGCAGTATTTT	CASSYQYRSPSTDTQYF
-	14	TRBV27	TRBJ1-6	-	TGTGCCAGCAGTTTGGACAGTACAAATTCACCCCTCCACTTT	CASSLDSTNSPLHF
few	15	TRBV14	TRBJ2-1	-	TGTGCCAGCAGCCAAGATCTAGGGAGTTTCAGTGAGCAGTTCTTC	CASSQDLGSFSEQFF
-	14	TRBV9	TRBJ2-5	-	TGTGCCAGCAGCGTAGGATGGGGGCAAGAGACCCAGTACTTC	CASSVGWGQETQYF
-	12	TRBV29-1	TRBJ2-5	TRBD1	TGCAGCGTTGGAACAGGGGCTGAGACCCAGTACTTC	CSVGTGAETQYF
few	14	TRBV4-2	TRBJ2-5	-	TGTGCCAGCAGCCAAGACGGGGTAGAAGAGACCCAGTACTTC	CASSQDGVEETQYF
-	13	TRBV3-1	TRBJ1-6	-	TGTGCCAGCAGCCAAGATCTTTGGTCACCCCTCCACTTT	CASSQDLWSPLHF
few	13	TRBV7-9	TRBJ1-5	-	TGTGCCAGCAGCCAGAGGCGCGATCAGCCCCAGCATTTT	CASSQRRDQPQHF
many	14	TRBV11-2	TRBJ1-1	-	TGTGCCAGCAGCCCGGGACACTCGAACACTGAAGCTTTCTTT	CASSPGHSNTEAFF
few	15	TRBV7-9	TRBJ2-5	-	TGTGCCAGCAGCCCTAACCCCGACGCATTAGAGACCCAGTACTTC	CASSPNPDALETQYF
few	15	TRBV11-2	TRBJ1-5	-	TGTGCCAGCAGCTTAGATCCTAATAGCAATCAGCCCCAGCATTTT	CASSLDPNSNQPQHF
-	15	TRBV4-3	TRBJ2-3	-	TGCGCCAGCAGCCAAGATCGATGGGGAACAGATACGCAGTATTTT	CASSQDRWGTDTQYF
-	15	TRBV2	TRBJ1-6	-	TGTGCCAGCAAGGGTTCAGGCGGCTATAATTCACCCCTCCACTTT	CASKGSGGYNSPLHF
few	15	TRBV9	TRBJ1-2	TRBD1	TGTGCCAGCAGCGTGAGCCGGGACAGGGGGTATGGCTACACCTTC	CASSVSRDRGYGYTF
-	11	TRBV11-2	TRBJ1-4	-	TGTGCCAGCAGCCCGGGACGGGATTTGTTTTTT	CASSPGRDLFF
-	13	TRBV5-1	TRBJ2-2	-	TGCGCCAGCGGTAGTGGGGAAACCGGGGAGCTGTTTTTT	CASGSGETGELFF
-	17	TRBV7-3	TRBJ2-6	TRBD1	TGTGCCAGCAGCTACCGGGACAGGGGGCTTGGGGCCAACGTCCTGACTTTC	CASSYRDRGLGANVLTF
few	16	TRBV5-5	TRBJ2-2	-	TGTGCCAGCAGCTTGGCCCCAGGACAGCACACCGGGGAGCTGTTTTTT	CASSLAPGQHTGELFF
-	16	TRBV4-3	TRBJ2-1	TRBD1	TGCGCCAGCAGCCATATCGACAGGGGGCTCGACAATGAGCAGTTCTTC	CASSHIDRGLDNEQFF
-	17	TRBV20-1	TRBJ2-3	TRBD2	TGCAGTGCTCCTAAAGAATGGGGGGGACCTAGCACAGATACGCAGTATTTT	CSAPKEWGGPSTDTQYF
-	17	TRBV27	TRBJ2-1	TRBD2	TGTGCCAGCAGTTTCCCGCCGACTAGCGGGGGGGACAATGAGCAGTTCTTC	CASSFPPTSGGDNEQFF
-	14	TRBV3-1	TRBJ1-3	-	TGTGCCAGCAGCCTATGGGGTTTTGGAAACACCATATATTTT	CASSLWGFGNTIYF
few	15	TRBV4-3	TRBJ1-5	-	TGCGCCAGCAGCCAAGATGGGACAAACTCGGGGCCCCAGCATTTT	CASSQDGTNSGPQHF
many	15	TRBV12-3/TRBV12-4	TRBJ2-1	TRBD2	TGTGCCAGCGGTGATCTGGGACTAGCGGGGGCCGCTAGGTACTTC	CASGDLGLAGAARYF